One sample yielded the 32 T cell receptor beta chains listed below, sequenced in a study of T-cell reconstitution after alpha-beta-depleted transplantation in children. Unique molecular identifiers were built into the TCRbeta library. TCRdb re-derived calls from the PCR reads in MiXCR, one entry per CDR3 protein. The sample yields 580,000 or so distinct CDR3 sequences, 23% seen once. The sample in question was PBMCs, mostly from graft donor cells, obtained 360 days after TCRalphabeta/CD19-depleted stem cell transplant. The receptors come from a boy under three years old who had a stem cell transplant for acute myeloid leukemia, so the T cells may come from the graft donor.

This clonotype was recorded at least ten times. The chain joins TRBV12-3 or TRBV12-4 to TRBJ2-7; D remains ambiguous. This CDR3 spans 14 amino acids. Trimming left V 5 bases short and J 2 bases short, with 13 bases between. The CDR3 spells CASSAQSWAYEQYF. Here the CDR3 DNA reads TGTGCCAGCAGTGCCCAGAGTTGGGCCTACGAGCAGTACTTC.

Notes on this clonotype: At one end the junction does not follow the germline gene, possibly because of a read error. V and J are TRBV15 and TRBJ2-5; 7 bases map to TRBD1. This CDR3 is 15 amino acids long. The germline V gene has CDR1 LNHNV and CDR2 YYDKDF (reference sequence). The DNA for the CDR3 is TGTGCCGCCAGCCGGGGCAGGGGGTTCCAAGAGACCCAGTACTTC. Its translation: CAASRGRGFQETQYF.

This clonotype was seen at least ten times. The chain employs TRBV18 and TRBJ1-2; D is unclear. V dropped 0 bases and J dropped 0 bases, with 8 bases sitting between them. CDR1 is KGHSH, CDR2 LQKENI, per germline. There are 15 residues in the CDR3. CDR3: CASSPPTGTNYGYTF. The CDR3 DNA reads TGTGCCAGCTCACCACCGACGGGGACTAACTATGGCTACACCTTC. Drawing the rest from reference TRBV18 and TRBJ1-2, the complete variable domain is NAGVMQNPRHLVRRRGQEARLRCSPMKGHSHVYWYRQLPEEGLKFMVYLQKENIIDESGMPKERFSAEFPKEGPSILRIQQVVRGDSAAYFCASSPPTGTNYGYTFGSGTRLTVV.

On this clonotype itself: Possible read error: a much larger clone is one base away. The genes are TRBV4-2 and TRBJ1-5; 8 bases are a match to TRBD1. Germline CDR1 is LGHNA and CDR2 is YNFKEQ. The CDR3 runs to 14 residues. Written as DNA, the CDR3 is TGTGCCATCAGCCCCGGACAGGGTGACTGGCCCCAGCATTTT. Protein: CAISPGQGDWPQHF.

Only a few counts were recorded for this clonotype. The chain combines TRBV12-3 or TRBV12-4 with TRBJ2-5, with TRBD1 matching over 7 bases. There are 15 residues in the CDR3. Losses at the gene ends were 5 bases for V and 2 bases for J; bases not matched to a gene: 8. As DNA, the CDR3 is TGTGCCAGCAGTCCCCGGGACAGATCGCAAGAGACCCAGTACTTC. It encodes CASSPRDRSQETQYF.

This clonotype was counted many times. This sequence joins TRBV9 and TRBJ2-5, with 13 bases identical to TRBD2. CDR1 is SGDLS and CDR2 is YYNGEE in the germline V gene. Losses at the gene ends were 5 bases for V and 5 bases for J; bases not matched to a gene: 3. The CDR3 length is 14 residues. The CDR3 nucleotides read TGTGCCAGCAGTGGACTAGCGGGGGTGGAGACCCAGTACTTC. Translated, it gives CASSGLAGVETQYF.

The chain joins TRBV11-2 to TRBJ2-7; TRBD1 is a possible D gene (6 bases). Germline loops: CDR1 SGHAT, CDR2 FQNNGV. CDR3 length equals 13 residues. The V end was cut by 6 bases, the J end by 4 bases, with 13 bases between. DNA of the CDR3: TGTGCCAGCAGGGTTACAGGGAAATACGAGCAGTACTTC. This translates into CASRVTGKYEQYF.

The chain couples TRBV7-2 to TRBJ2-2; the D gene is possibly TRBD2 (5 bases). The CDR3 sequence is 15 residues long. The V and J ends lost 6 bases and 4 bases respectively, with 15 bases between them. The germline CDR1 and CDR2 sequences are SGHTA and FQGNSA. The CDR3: CASSYGLGATGELFF. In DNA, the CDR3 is TGTGCCAGCAGTTACGGGTTGGGAGCCACCGGGGAGCTGTTTTTT.

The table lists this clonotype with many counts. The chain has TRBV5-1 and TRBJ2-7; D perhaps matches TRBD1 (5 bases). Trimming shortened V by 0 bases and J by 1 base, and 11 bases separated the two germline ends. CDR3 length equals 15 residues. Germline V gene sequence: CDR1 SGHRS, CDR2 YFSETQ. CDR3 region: CASSLVGARSYEQYV. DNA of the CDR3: TGCGCCAGCAGCTTGGTAGGGGCCCGATCCTACGAGCAGTACGTC.

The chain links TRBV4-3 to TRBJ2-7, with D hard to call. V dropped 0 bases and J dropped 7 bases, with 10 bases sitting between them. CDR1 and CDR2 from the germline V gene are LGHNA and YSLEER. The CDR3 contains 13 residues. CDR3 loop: CASSQDPFREQYF. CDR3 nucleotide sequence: TGCGCCAGCAGCCAAGACCCCTTTAGGGAGCAGTACTTC.

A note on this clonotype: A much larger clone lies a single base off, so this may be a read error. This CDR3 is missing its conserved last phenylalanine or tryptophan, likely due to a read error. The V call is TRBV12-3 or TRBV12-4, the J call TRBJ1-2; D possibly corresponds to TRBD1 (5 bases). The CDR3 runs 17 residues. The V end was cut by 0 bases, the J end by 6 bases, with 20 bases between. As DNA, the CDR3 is TGTGCCAGCAGTTTAGCGCACCGACAGCTAGATAAACATGGCTACACCATC. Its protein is CASSLAHRQLDKHGYTI.

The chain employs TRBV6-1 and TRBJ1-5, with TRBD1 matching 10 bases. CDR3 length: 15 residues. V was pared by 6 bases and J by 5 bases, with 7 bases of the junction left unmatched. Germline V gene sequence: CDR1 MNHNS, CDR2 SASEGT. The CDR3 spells CASSSDRGLDQPQHF. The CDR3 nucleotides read TGTGCCAGCAGCTCTGACAGGGGGCTAGATCAGCCCCAGCATTTT.

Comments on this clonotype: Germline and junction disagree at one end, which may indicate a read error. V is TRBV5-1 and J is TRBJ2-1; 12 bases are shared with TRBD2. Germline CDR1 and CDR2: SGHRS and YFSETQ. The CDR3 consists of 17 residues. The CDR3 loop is CASSSRLAGGPYDEQFF. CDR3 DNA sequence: TGCGCCAGCAGCTCCCGGCTAGCGGGGGGGCCCTACGATGAGCAGTTCTTC.

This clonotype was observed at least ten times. The CDR3 reads CSAIDMINYEQYF. CDR3 sequence (DNA): TGCAGTGCCATAGATATGATTAACTACGAGCAGTACTTC. The chain couples TRBV20-1 to TRBJ2-7; D call uncertain. This CDR3 spans 13 amino acids. From germline, CDR1 is DFQATT and CDR2 SNEGSKA (reference sequence). The ends were cut back, 6 bases at V and 3 bases at J, with 15 bases in the middle.

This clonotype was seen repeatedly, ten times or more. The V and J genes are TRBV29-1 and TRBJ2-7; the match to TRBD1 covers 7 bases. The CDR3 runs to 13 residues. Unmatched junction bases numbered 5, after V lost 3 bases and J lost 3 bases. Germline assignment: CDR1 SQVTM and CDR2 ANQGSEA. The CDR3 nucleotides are TGCAGCGTTGAGTCAGGGGGTTACTACGAGCAGTACTTC. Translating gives CSVESGGYYEQYF.

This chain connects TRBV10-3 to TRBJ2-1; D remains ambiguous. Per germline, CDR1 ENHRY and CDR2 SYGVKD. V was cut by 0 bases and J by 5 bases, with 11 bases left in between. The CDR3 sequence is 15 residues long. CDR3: CAISESPNSNNEQFF. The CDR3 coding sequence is TGTGCCATCAGTGAGTCGCCGAACTCGAACAATGAGCAGTTCTTC.

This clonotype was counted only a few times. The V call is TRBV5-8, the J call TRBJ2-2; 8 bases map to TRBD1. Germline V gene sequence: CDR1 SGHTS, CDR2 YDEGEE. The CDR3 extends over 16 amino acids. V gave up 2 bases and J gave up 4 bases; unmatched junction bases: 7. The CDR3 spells CASSLDRTGLTGELFF. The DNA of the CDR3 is TGTGCCAGCAGCTTAGATAGGACAGGGCTCACCGGGGAGCTGTTTTTT.

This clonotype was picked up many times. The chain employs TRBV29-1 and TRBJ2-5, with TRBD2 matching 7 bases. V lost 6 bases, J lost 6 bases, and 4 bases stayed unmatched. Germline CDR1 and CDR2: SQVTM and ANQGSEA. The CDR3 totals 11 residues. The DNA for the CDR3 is TGCAGCGTGGGGGAGGGGCAGACCCAGTACTTC. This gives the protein CSVGEGQTQYF.

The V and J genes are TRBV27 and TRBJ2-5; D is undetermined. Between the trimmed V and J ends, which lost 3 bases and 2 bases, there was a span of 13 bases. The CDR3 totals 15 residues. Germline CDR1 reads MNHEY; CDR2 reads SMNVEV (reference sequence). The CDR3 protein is CASSFVSAGQETQYF. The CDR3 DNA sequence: TGTGCCAGCAGTTTCGTATCCGCTGGTCAAGAGACCCAGTACTTC.

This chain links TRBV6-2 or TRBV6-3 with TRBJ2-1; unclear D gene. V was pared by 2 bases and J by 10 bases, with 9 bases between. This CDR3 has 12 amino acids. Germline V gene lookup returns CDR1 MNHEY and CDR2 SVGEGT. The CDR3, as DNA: TGTGCCAGCAGTTACGGGAAAACCGAGCAGTTCTTC. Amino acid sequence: CASSYGKTEQFF.

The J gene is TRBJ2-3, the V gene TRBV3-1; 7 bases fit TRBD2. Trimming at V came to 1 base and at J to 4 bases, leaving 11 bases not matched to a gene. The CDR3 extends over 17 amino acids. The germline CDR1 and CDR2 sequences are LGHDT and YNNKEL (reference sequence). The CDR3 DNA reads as TGTGCCAGCAGCCAAGGAAGCTACGGGGGGTTCCCAGATACGCAGTATTTT. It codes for CASSQGSYGGFPDTQYF.

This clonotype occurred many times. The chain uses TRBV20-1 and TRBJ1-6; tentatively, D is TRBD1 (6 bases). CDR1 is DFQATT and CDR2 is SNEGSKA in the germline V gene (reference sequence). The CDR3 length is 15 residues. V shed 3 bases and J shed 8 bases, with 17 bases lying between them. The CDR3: CSARGWGARHSPLHF. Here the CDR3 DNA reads TGCAGTGCTAGGGGATGGGGGGCGAGGCATTCACCCCTCCACTTT.

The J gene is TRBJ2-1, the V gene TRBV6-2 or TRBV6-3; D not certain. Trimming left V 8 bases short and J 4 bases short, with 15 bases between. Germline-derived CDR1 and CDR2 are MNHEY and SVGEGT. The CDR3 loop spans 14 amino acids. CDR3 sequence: CASGRPPPYNEQFF. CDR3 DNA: TGTGCCAGCGGGCGGCCCCCCCCTTACAATGAGCAGTTCTTC.

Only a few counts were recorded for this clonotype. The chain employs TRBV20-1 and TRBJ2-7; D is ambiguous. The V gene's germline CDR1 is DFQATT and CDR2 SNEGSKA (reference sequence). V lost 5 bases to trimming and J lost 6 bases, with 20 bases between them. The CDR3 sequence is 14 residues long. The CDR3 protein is CSAAHSRALLEQYV. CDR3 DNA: TGCAGTGCTGCCCACTCTCGAGCCCTACTCGAGCAGTACGTC.

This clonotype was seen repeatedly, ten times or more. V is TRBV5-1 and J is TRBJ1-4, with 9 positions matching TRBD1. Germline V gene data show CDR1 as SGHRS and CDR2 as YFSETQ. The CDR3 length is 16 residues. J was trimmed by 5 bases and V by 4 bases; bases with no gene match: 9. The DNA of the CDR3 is TGCGCCAGCAGCGAACAGGGGGCTAAAAGCAATGAAAAACTGTTTTTT. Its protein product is CASSEQGAKSNEKLFF.

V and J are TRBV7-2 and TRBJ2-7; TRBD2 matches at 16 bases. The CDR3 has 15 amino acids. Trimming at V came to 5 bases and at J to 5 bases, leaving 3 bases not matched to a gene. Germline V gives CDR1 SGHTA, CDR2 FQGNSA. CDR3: CASSPGLAGGNEQYF. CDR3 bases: TGTGCCAGCAGCCCGGGACTAGCGGGGGGGAACGAGCAGTACTTC.

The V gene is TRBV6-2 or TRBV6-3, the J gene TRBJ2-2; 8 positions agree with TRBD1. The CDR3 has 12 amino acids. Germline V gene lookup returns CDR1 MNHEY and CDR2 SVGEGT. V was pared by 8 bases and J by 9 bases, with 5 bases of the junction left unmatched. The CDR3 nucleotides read TGTGCCAGCGGTCCAGGGGGCCGGGAGCTGTTTTTT. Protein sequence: CASGPGGRELFF.

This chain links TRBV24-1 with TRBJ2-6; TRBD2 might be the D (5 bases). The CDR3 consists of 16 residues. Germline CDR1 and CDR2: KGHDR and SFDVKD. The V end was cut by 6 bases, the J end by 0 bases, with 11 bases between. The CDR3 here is CATSPRGYSGANVLTF. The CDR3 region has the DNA TGTGCCACCAGTCCCCGAGGGTACTCTGGGGCCAACGTCCTGACTTTC.

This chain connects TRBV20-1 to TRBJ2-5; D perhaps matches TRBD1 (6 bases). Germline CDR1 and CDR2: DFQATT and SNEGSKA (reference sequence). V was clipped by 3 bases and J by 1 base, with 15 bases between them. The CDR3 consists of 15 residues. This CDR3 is CSASDRRVLQETQYF. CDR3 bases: TGCAGTGCTAGCGACAGGAGAGTACTCCAAGAGACCCAGTACTTC.

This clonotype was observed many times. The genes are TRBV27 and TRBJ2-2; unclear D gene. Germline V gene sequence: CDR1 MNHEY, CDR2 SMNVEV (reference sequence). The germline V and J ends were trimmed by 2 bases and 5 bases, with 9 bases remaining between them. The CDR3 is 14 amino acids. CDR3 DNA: TGTGCCAGCAGTTTAGGTTTGCCGACCGGGGAGCTGTTTTTT. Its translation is CASSLGLPTGELFF.

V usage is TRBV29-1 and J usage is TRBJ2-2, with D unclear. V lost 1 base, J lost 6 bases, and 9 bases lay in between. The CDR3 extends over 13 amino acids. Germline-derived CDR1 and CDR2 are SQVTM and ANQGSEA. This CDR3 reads CSVEGLAPGELFF. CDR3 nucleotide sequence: TGCAGCGTTGAAGGTCTCGCCCCCGGGGAGCTGTTTTTT.

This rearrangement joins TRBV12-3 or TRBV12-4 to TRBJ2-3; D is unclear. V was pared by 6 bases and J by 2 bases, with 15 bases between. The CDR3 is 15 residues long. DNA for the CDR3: TGTGCCAGCAGCCTCACAGAGACCTACACAGATACGCAGTATTTT. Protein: CASSLTETYTDTQYF.